Listed below are T cell receptor beta chains from one sample, sequenced in a study of T-cell reconstitution after alpha-beta-depleted transplantation in children. TCRdb used MiXCR to reprocess the PCR reads, holding one entry per CDR3 protein. The sample lists 500,000 to 650,000 distinct CDR3 sequences; about an eighth were seen once. The source was PBMCs, mostly from graft donor cells, collected 180 days after TCRalphabeta/CD19-depleted stem cell transplant. The receptors originated from a female patient between 2 and 15 years old who had a stem cell transplant for aplastic anemia, so the T cells may come from the graft donor. The CDR3 runs from the conserved cysteine through the conserved F or W. The order of the fields is V gene, CDR3 length, clone size, J gene, D gene, CDR3 protein, CDR3 DNA. D genes are given only for firm matches. Rows give clone size only sometimes, using once, few, many, or a class for an expanded clone.

TRBV7-3,15,many,TRBJ2-1,NA,CASSIDRSPYNEQFF,TGTGCCAGCAGCATAGACAGATCCCCCTACAATGAGCAGTTCTTC
TRBV20-1,12,few,TRBJ2-3,NA,CKAQGDTDTQYF,TGCAAGGCGCAGGGCGACACAGATACGCAGTATTTT
TRBV15,13,NA,TRBJ2-2,NA,CATRDRVRGELFF,TGTGCCACCCGTGACAGAGTGCGCGGGGAGCTGTTTTTT
TRBV6-5,13,NA,TRBJ1-2,NA,CASSYVANYGYTF,TGTGCCAGCAGTTATGTAGCTAACTATGGCTACACCTTC
TRBV12-3/TRBV12-4,15,many,TRBJ1-4,NA,CASSQWGSTNEKLFF,TGTGCCAGCAGCCAATGGGGATCAACTAATGAAAAACTGTTTTTT
TRBV27,14,NA,TRBJ2-2,NA,CASSLFARNGELFF,TGTGCCAGCAGTTTATTCGCCCGAAACGGGGAGCTGTTTTTT
TRBV12-3/TRBV12-4,14,few,TRBJ2-1,TRBD1,CASGQDRTTNEQFF,TGTGCCAGCGGACAGGACAGGACGACTAACGAGCAGTTCTTC
TRBV11-2,13,NA,TRBJ1-1,TRBD1,CASSVVDRGEAFF,TGTGCCAGCAGCGTAGTTGACAGGGGCGAAGCTTTCTTT
TRBV5-1,15,many,TRBJ2-7,TRBD1,CASSLNDRVAYEQYF,TGCGCCAGCAGCTTGAACGACAGGGTCGCCTACGAGCAGTACTTC
TRBV7-9,16,NA,TRBJ2-5,NA,CASSLAFRGSLETQYF,TGTGCCAGCAGCTTAGCTTTCCGTGGCAGCTTAGAGACCCAGTACTTC
TRBV5-1,15,NA,TRBJ2-7,TRBD2,CASSLPLAGGDEQYF,TGCGCCAGCAGCTTGCCTCTAGCGGGAGGGGACGAGCAGTACTTC
TRBV21-1,16,NA,TRBJ2-1,NA,CASSKAGTADTNEQFF,TGTGCCAGCAGCAAAGCGGGGACGGCGGATACCAATGAGCAGTTCTTC
TRBV29-1,15,many,TRBJ2-7,TRBD2,CSVDVEREGSYEQYF,TGCAGCGTTGACGTGGAGCGGGAGGGCTCCTACGAGCAGTACTTC
TRBV7-9,13,NA,TRBJ2-1,NA,CASSLTLGNEQFF,TGTGCCAGCAGCCTCACCCTAGGAAATGAGCAGTTCTTC
TRBV7-8,15,many,TRBJ2-5,NA,CASSLSMSSRETQYF,TGTGCCAGCAGCTTATCTATGAGTAGCAGAGAGACCCAGTACTTC
TRBV29-1,12,many,TRBJ2-7,NA,CSVEYGAYEQYF,TGCAGCGTTGAGTACGGGGCCTACGAGCAGTACTTC
TRBV7-2,14,many,TRBJ2-5,NA,CASSPGRNQETQYF,TGTGCCAGCAGCCCGGGACGAAACCAAGAGACCCAGTACTTC
TRBV7-9,16,few,TRBJ2-1,TRBD2,CASSFLSSGSSVEQFF,TGTGCCAGCAGCTTTCTCTCTAGCGGGAGTTCGGTTGAGCAGTTCTTC
TRBV29-1,13,NA,TRBJ1-4,NA,CSVEDWGDEKLFF,TGCAGCGTTGAAGATTGGGGGGACGAAAAACTGTTTTTT
TRBV20-1,15,many,TRBJ1-3,NA,CSASVMGGSGNTIYF,TGCAGTGCTTCGGTGATGGGGGGTTCTGGAAACACCATATATTTT
TRBV7-3,15,NA,TRBJ1-5,TRBD1,CASSHSAGGWQPQHF,TGTGCCAGCAGCCATTCCGCAGGGGGTTGGCAGCCCCAGCATTTT
TRBV7-2,15,NA,TRBJ1-1,NA,CASSLEDRSNTEAFF,TGTGCCAGCAGCTTAGAGGACCGATCGAACACTGAAGCTTTCTTT
TRBV7-9,14,few,TRBJ1-6,NA,CASSLRRGNSPLHF,TGTGCCAGCAGCTTACGGAGGGGTAATTCACCCCTCCACTTT
TRBV27,13,NA,TRBJ1-5,NA,CASSLARNQPQHF,TGTGCCAGCAGTTTAGCAAGGAATCAGCCCCAGCATTTT
TRBV15,14,NA,TRBJ2-7,NA,CATSRRVGSGEQYF,TGTGCCACCAGCAGACGAGTGGGTTCGGGGGAGCAGTACTTC
TRBV5-1,16,NA,TRBJ2-6,NA,CASRNRAVDGANVLTF,TGCGCCAGCAGGAACCGAGCAGTGGACGGGGCCAACGTCCTGACTTTC